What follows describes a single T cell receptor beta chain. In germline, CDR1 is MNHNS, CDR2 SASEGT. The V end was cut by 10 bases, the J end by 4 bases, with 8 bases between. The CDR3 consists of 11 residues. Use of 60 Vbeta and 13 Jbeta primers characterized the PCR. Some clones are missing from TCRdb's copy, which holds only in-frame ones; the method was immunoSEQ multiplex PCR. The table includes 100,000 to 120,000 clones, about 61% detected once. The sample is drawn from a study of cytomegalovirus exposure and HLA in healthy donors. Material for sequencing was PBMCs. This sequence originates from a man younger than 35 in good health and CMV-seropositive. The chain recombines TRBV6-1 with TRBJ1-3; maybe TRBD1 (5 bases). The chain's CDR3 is CAIRQGNTIYF. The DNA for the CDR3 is TGTGCCATCCGACAGGGAAACACCATATATTTT.